Following are 2 T cell receptor beta chains from one sample sequenced in a study of T cells in Graves' hyperthyroidism and ophthalmopathy. The investigators amplified TCR beta CDR3 regions from RNA transcripts. A first-round RT-PCR of the TCR CDR3 used the HTBI primer set. TCRdb re-called the multiplex PCR reads with MiXCR, one entry per CDR3 protein. Among about 420,000 distinct CDR3 sequences listed, around 15% were seen once. The sample taken for sequencing was blood. These receptor sequences come from a woman younger than 30 with Graves' hyperthyroidism.

In this sample, this clonotype turned up many times. The chain links TRBV20-1 to TRBJ2-5; 7 bases match TRBD1. This CDR3 contains 14 residues. Germline V CDR1 and CDR2: DFQATT, SNEGSKA (reference sequence). J was trimmed by 2 bases and V by 4 bases; bases with no gene match: 7. CDR3 bases: TGCAGTGCTACTGGGACAGACATGCAAGAGACCCAGTACTTC. Its protein is CSATGTDMQETQYF.

In its sample, this clonotype was seen many times. V is TRBV6-6 and J is TRBJ1-1; D uncertain. The CDR3 contains 13 residues. V was shortened by 0 bases and J by 6 bases, with 8 bases between the two germline ends. The germline V gene has CDR1 MNHNY and CDR2 SVGAGI (reference sequence). The CDR3 sequence: CASSYSEAAEAFF. The CDR3 DNA reads TGTGCCAGCAGTTACTCGGAGGCGGCTGAAGCTTTCTTT.